Listed below are T cell receptor beta chains from one sample, sequenced in a study of early stage breast cancer tumors. The assay was immunoSEQ multiplex PCR, and TCRdb's table has in-frame clones only and misses some. The sample lists around 71,000 clones, roughly three quarters seen once, with 3% to 3.5% in the top ten. The sequenced sample consisted of blood. These receptors all stem from a person aged 60 to 70 with breast cancer. The CDR3 runs from the conserved cysteine through the conserved F or W. The order of the fields is CDR3 DNA, CDR3 protein, J gene, clone size, V gene, D gene. The D gene is left open where the match is weak. The listing skips clone size in some rows; elsewhere it reads once, few, many or a size class.

cdr3_nt: TGTGCCACCAGGGTAGGCAATGAGCAGTTCTTC
cdr3_aa: CATRVGNEQFF
j_call: TRBJ2-1
clone_size: NA
v_call: TRBV27
d_call: NA

cdr3_nt: TGTGCCAGCAGTGCGGACAGGGAGGGCTACACCTTC
cdr3_aa: CASSADREGYTF
j_call: TRBJ1-2
clone_size: NA
v_call: TRBV6-5
d_call: TRBD1

cdr3_nt: TGTGCCAGCAGTGAAGGCACAGGGGGCAAGTCTGGAAACACCATATATTTT
cdr3_aa: CASSEGTGGKSGNTIYF
j_call: TRBJ1-3
clone_size: NA
v_call: TRBV2
d_call: TRBD1

cdr3_nt: TGTGCCAGCAGGCCTCTTCAGGGACCGACCGGGGAGCTGTTTTTT
cdr3_aa: CASRPLQGPTGELFF
j_call: TRBJ2-2
clone_size: NA
v_call: TRBV9
d_call: NA

cdr3_nt: TGTGCCAGCAGCCCCGGACCGGGACAGGGTCCGAACACTGAAGCTTTCTTT
cdr3_aa: CASSPGPGQGPNTEAFF
j_call: TRBJ1-1
clone_size: NA
v_call: TRBV7-9
d_call: TRBD1

cdr3_nt: TGTGCCAGCAGCCGACAGGGGACGAACACTGAAGCTTTCTTT
cdr3_aa: CASSRQGTNTEAFF
j_call: TRBJ1-1
clone_size: NA
v_call: TRBV6-5
d_call: TRBD1

cdr3_nt: TGTGCCAGCTCCCAAGGCCAGGCCGAAAAACTGTTTTTT
cdr3_aa: CASSQGQAEKLFF
j_call: TRBJ1-4
clone_size: NA
v_call: TRBV18
d_call: NA

cdr3_nt: TGCGCCAGCAGTGAGCTACTTAACAATGAGCAGTTCTTC
cdr3_aa: CASSELLNNEQFF
j_call: TRBJ2-1
clone_size: NA
v_call: TRBV10-2
d_call: NA

cdr3_nt: TGTGCTAGTGGTTTAGAATTGCGGGATACGCAGTATTTT
cdr3_aa: CASGLELRDTQYF
j_call: TRBJ2-3
clone_size: NA
v_call: TRBV12-5
d_call: NA

cdr3_nt: TGTGCCAGCAGCTTGCTGGGCAGACCAAATGAAAAACTGTTTTTT
cdr3_aa: CASSLLGRPNEKLFF
j_call: TRBJ1-4
clone_size: once
v_call: TRBV5-6
d_call: NA

cdr3_nt: TGTGCCAGCAGCTTGATGGGCACCTACTATGGCTACACCTTC
cdr3_aa: CASSLMGTYYGYTF
j_call: TRBJ1-2
clone_size: NA
v_call: TRBV5-8
d_call: NA

cdr3_nt: TGTGCCAGCAGCTTAGCAGGAGGTGGGACTAACACCGGGGAGCTGTTTTTT
cdr3_aa: CASSLAGGGTNTGELFF
j_call: TRBJ2-2
clone_size: NA
v_call: TRBV7-9
d_call: NA

cdr3_nt: TGTGCCAGTAGTACTTACGGGGTAGGGCAAGAGACCCAGTACTTC
cdr3_aa: CASSTYGVGQETQYF
j_call: TRBJ2-5
clone_size: NA
v_call: TRBV19
d_call: NA

cdr3_nt: TGTGCCATTCCGGTCGGAAGTGGGACAGGTGGAGATGGCTACACCTTC
cdr3_aa: CAIPVGSGTGGDGYTF
j_call: TRBJ1-2
clone_size: NA
v_call: TRBV28
d_call: TRBD1

cdr3_nt: TGCGCCAGCAGCACGGGACACCGCCAGCAGTATTTT
cdr3_aa: CASSTGHRQQYF
j_call: TRBJ2-3
clone_size: NA
v_call: TRBV5-1
d_call: NA

cdr3_nt: TGTGCCAGCATAGGTCAGGGATATCAGCCCCAGCATTTT
cdr3_aa: CASIGQGYQPQHF
j_call: TRBJ1-5
clone_size: NA
v_call: TRBV28
d_call: NA

cdr3_nt: TGTGCCAGCAGCCGGAGCGGAAGCGCGTTTATTACAGATACGCAGTATTTT
cdr3_aa: CASSRSGSAFITDTQYF
j_call: TRBJ2-3
clone_size: NA
v_call: TRBV7-2
d_call: NA

cdr3_nt: TGTGCCAGCAGCCTCCCCGGGGGGTCTGGATACGAGCAGTACTTC
cdr3_aa: CASSLPGGSGYEQYF
j_call: TRBJ2-7
clone_size: NA
v_call: TRBV5-4
d_call: TRBD2

cdr3_nt: TGTGCCAGTAAGGGACAAGCACATCAGCCCCAGCATTTT
cdr3_aa: CASKGQAHQPQHF
j_call: TRBJ1-5
clone_size: NA
v_call: TRBV19
d_call: NA

cdr3_nt: TGTGCTAGTGGCCCGGGGTCGTTAGATACCGGGGAGCTGTTTTTT
cdr3_aa: CASGPGSLDTGELFF
j_call: TRBJ2-2
clone_size: NA
v_call: TRBV12-5
d_call: NA

cdr3_nt: TGTGCCTGGGGCCACGATTTTGGGTCGGAGCAGTTCTTC
cdr3_aa: CAWGHDFGSEQFF
j_call: TRBJ2-1
clone_size: NA
v_call: TRBV30
d_call: NA

cdr3_nt: TGTGCCAGCAGCCAATTCACCGGGACAGGTGAATACGAGCAGTACTTC
cdr3_aa: CASSQFTGTGEYEQYF
j_call: TRBJ2-7
clone_size: NA
v_call: TRBV14
d_call: TRBD1

cdr3_nt: TGTGCCAGCAGCGTAGGAAACACAGGGGACACTGAAGCTTTCTTT
cdr3_aa: CASSVGNTGDTEAFF
j_call: TRBJ1-1
clone_size: once
v_call: TRBV9
d_call: TRBD1

cdr3_nt: TGTGCCAGCACCTTGGGGACAGGGTACACCGGGGAGCTGTTTTTT
cdr3_aa: CASTLGTGYTGELFF
j_call: TRBJ2-2
clone_size: NA
v_call: TRBV7-9
d_call: TRBD1

cdr3_nt: TGTGCTAGCAGCCCCGGGGGGGGAGTTTTACAAGAGACCCAGTACTTC
cdr3_aa: CASSPGGGVLQETQYF
j_call: TRBJ2-5
clone_size: once
v_call: TRBV7-7
d_call: TRBD2

cdr3_nt: TGTGCCAGCAGTACAGGCAGCTACAGCACAGATACGCAGTATTTT
cdr3_aa: CASSTGSYSTDTQYF
j_call: TRBJ2-3
clone_size: once
v_call: TRBV27
d_call: NA

cdr3_nt: TGTGCCAGTAGTATAGGCGGCGAAAAACTGTTTTTT
cdr3_aa: CASSIGGEKLFF
j_call: TRBJ1-4
clone_size: medium-sized
v_call: TRBV19
d_call: NA

cdr3_nt: TGTGCCAGCAGCGACCTGACAGGGGGGAGGGTTACGCAGTATTTT
cdr3_aa: CASSDLTGGRVTQYF
j_call: TRBJ2-3
clone_size: NA
v_call: TRBV2
d_call: TRBD1

cdr3_nt: TGTGCCAGTGCCCTGGGACTAGCGGGAGGGGCAGAGACCCAGTACTTC
cdr3_aa: CASALGLAGGAETQYF
j_call: TRBJ2-5
clone_size: NA
v_call: TRBV19
d_call: TRBD2

cdr3_nt: TGTGCCAGCGCCCGGGACAGGGCTATGAACACTGAAGCTTTCTTT
cdr3_aa: CASARDRAMNTEAFF
j_call: TRBJ1-1
clone_size: NA
v_call: TRBV2
d_call: TRBD1

cdr3_nt: TGTGCCAGCAGCTTATTGGGGACAGCCAGCTCTGGGGCCAACGTCCTGACTTTC
cdr3_aa: CASSLLGTASSGANVLTF
j_call: TRBJ2-6
clone_size: NA
v_call: TRBV7-6
d_call: TRBD1

cdr3_nt: TGTGCCAGCAGTTGGGGGGACTCCAACTATGGCTACACCTTC
cdr3_aa: CASSWGDSNYGYTF
j_call: TRBJ1-2
clone_size: NA
v_call: TRBV27
d_call: NA

cdr3_nt: TGCGCCAGCAGCTTGGGGACTCACACCGGGGAGCTGTTTTTT
cdr3_aa: CASSLGTHTGELFF
j_call: TRBJ2-2
clone_size: NA
v_call: TRBV5-1
d_call: NA

cdr3_nt: TGTGCCAGCTCACCAAGGGGACAGGGGAGTGAAAAACTGTTTTTT
cdr3_aa: CASSPRGQGSEKLFF
j_call: TRBJ1-4
clone_size: NA
v_call: TRBV18
d_call: TRBD1

cdr3_nt: TGTGCCAGCCAGGCGGGGCCAGGTCTTAGCAATCAGCCCCAGCATTTT
cdr3_aa: CASQAGPGLSNQPQHF
j_call: TRBJ1-5
clone_size: NA
v_call: TRBV28
d_call: NA

cdr3_nt: TGTGCCAGCAGCTTTCGGGCGCGGGGAGAGACCCAGTACTTC
cdr3_aa: CASSFRARGETQYF
j_call: TRBJ2-5
clone_size: once
v_call: TRBV7-2
d_call: NA

cdr3_nt: TGTGCCAGCAGCTTAGGCGGGCCCTCCGGGGCCAAAAACATTCAGTACTTC
cdr3_aa: CASSLGGPSGAKNIQYF
j_call: TRBJ2-4
clone_size: NA
v_call: TRBV7-6
d_call: NA

cdr3_nt: TGTGCCAGCAGCTTAGAGGGACTAGCGGTTATAAATGAGCAGTTCTTC
cdr3_aa: CASSLEGLAVINEQFF
j_call: TRBJ2-1
clone_size: once
v_call: TRBV11-2
d_call: TRBD2

cdr3_nt: TGTGCCAGCAGCTCGAGGGAGGGACTCGGGAGCAATGAGCAGTTCTTC
cdr3_aa: CASSSREGLGSNEQFF
j_call: TRBJ2-1
clone_size: NA
v_call: TRBV7-9
d_call: TRBD2

cdr3_nt: TGTGCCAGCAGCTTAAATCCAGGCTCCTACGAGCAGTACTTC
cdr3_aa: CASSLNPGSYEQYF
j_call: TRBJ2-7
clone_size: NA
v_call: TRBV7-2
d_call: NA

cdr3_nt: TGTGCCAGCAGTTTAAAGGGGGGCTCGGGGTACGAGCAGTACTTC
cdr3_aa: CASSLKGGSGYEQYF
j_call: TRBJ2-7
clone_size: NA
v_call: TRBV27
d_call: NA

cdr3_nt: TGTGCCAGCAGCCTTAGGTTCGGGGAGCTGTTTTTT
cdr3_aa: CASSLRFGELFF
j_call: TRBJ2-2
clone_size: NA
v_call: TRBV9
d_call: NA

cdr3_nt: TGTGCCAGCAGCTCAGGGAGGGAAGAGACCCAGTACTTC
cdr3_aa: CASSSGREETQYF
j_call: TRBJ2-5
clone_size: NA
v_call: TRBV7-2
d_call: TRBD2

cdr3_nt: TGTGCCAGCAGGCTGGGGGACAGGGTCACCTACGAGCAGTACTTC
cdr3_aa: CASRLGDRVTYEQYF
j_call: TRBJ2-7
clone_size: NA
v_call: TRBV28
d_call: TRBD1

cdr3_nt: TGTGCCATCAGTGAGGGAGCCTACGAGCAGTACTTC
cdr3_aa: CAISEGAYEQYF
j_call: TRBJ2-7
clone_size: NA
v_call: TRBV10-3
d_call: NA

cdr3_nt: TGTGCCAGCTGTGCAGGGGCGAACCAAGAGACCCAGTACTTC
cdr3_aa: CASCAGANQETQYF
j_call: TRBJ2-5
clone_size: NA
v_call: TRBV28
d_call: NA

cdr3_nt: TGTGCCAGCACCCTCGTGGGACAGGTGATCTATGGCTACACCTTC
cdr3_aa: CASTLVGQVIYGYTF
j_call: TRBJ1-2
clone_size: NA
v_call: TRBV28
d_call: TRBD1

cdr3_nt: TGTGCCAGCAGTTCACGGAGAAATCAGCCCCAGCATTTT
cdr3_aa: CASSSRRNQPQHF
j_call: TRBJ1-5
clone_size: few
v_call: TRBV28
d_call: NA

cdr3_nt: TGTGCCAGCAGCACGGGACTAGCGGGGGGCAATGAGCAGTTCTTC
cdr3_aa: CASSTGLAGGNEQFF
j_call: TRBJ2-1
clone_size: few
v_call: TRBV13
d_call: TRBD2

cdr3_nt: TGTGCCAGTAGTTACCGGGACCCTCCTGGCTACACCTTC
cdr3_aa: CASSYRDPPGYTF
j_call: TRBJ1-2
clone_size: NA
v_call: TRBV19
d_call: NA

cdr3_nt: TGTGCCAGCGGACAGTCCGGCAATGAGCAGTTCTTC
cdr3_aa: CASGQSGNEQFF
j_call: TRBJ2-1
clone_size: NA
v_call: TRBV6-6
d_call: NA

cdr3_nt: TGTGCCAGCAGCCGAGTCGCGAACACCGGGGAGCTGTTTTTT
cdr3_aa: CASSRVANTGELFF
j_call: TRBJ2-2
clone_size: NA
v_call: TRBV7-3
d_call: NA

cdr3_nt: TGTGCCAGCTCAACCCAGACAGGAGGGAATGAAAAACTGTTTTTT
cdr3_aa: CASSTQTGGNEKLFF
j_call: TRBJ1-4
clone_size: NA
v_call: TRBV18
d_call: NA